This TCR beta chain emerged from a study of cytomegalovirus exposure and HLA in healthy donors. The junction had 5 bases not matched to a gene; V was cut back by 6 bases and J by 1 base. The germline V gene encodes CDR1 MDHEN and CDR2 SYDVKM. The CDR3 loop spans 15 amino acids. PCR used 60 Vbeta primers and 13 Jbeta primers. Original data processing: Roughly 83 million unique TCR beta chains, roughly 11 million of them shared, were counted by a later analysis. TCRdb keeps only in-frame clones here, not all; method: immunoSEQ multiplex PCR. V and J calls and clone size are given by that table; D and trimming were obtained from the DNA. The sample records under 150,000 clones, about 84% being singletons. Healthy people donating bone marrow made up the donors. A remark on this clone: Its target is unknown.

Study conclusions and caveats: HLA alleles were associated with around 17,000 TCR beta sequences in a later analysis at 0.05 false discovery rate. With high specificity and sensitivity, the classifier reportedly diagnosed cytomegalovirus status.

This receptor was taken from a male donor in good health and CMV-seronegative. V usage is TRBV28 and J usage is TRBJ1-1, with TRBD1 matching 10 bases. The material sequenced was PBMCs. This chain's CDR3 is CASRTRTGGNTEAFF. The CDR3 bases are TGTGCCAGCAGGACTAGGACAGGGGGGAACACTGAAGCTTTCTTT.